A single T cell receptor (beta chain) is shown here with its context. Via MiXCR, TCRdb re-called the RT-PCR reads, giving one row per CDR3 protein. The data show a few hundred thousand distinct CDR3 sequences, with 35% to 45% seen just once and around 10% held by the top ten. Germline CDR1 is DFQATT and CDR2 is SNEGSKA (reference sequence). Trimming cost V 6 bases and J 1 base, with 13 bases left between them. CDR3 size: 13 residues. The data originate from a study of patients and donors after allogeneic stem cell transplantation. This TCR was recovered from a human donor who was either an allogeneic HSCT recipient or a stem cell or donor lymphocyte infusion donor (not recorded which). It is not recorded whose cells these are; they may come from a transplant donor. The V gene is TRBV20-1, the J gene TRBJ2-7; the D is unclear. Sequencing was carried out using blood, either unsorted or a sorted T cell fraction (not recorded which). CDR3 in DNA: TGCAGTGCCTCACTTGACCATTCCTACGAGCAGTACTTC. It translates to CSASLDHSYEQYF.